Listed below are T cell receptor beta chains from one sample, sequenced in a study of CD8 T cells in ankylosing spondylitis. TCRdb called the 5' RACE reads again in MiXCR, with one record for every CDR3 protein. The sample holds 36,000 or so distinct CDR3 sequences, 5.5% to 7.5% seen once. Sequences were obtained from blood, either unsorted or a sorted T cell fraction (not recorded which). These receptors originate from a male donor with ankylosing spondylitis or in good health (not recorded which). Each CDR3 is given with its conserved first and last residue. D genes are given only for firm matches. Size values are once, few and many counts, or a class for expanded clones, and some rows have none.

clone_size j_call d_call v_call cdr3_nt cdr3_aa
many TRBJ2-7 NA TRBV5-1 TGCGCCAGCAGCTCGGGACCTTCTTACGAGCAGTACTTC CASSSGPSYEQYF
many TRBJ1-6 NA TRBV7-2 TGTGCCAGCAGCACAATGACTGCGGATAATTCACCCCTCCACTTT CASSTMTADNSPLHF
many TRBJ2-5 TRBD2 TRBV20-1 TGCAGTGCTAGCCGGACTAGCGGGGGGAAATTAGAGACCCAGTACTTC CSASRTSGGKLETQYF
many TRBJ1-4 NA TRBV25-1 TGTGCCAGCAGTGGTGGCAGGCGTGCAACTAATGAAAAACTGTTTTTT CASSGGRRATNEKLFF
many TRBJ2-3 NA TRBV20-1 TGCAGGCCTGACGGGGCGGTAACAGATACGCAGTATTTT CRPDGAVTDTQYF
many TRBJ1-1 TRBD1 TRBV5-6 TGTGCCAGCAGCTTAGGGGGCGGACCGAACACTGAAGCTTTCTTT CASSLGGGPNTEAFF
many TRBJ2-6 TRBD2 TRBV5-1 TGCGCCAGCAGCTCTGATTTGGGACTAGCGGGATCTGGGGCCAACGTCCTGACTTTC CASSSDLGLAGSGANVLTF
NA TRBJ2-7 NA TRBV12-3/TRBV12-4 TGTGCCAGCAGCGGACAGTGCGAGCAGTACTTC CASSGQCEQYF
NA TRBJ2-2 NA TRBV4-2 TGTGCCAGCAGCCAAGTGGCTAGCAGGACGAGCACCGGGGAGCTGTTTTTT CASSQVASRTSTGELFF
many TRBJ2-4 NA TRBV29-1 TGCAGCGCAGAGGAGCTGACCTTAAACATTCAGTACTTC CSAEELTLNIQYF
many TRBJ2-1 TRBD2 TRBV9 TGTGCCAGCAGCGTTGCGGGAGGCAATGAGCAGTTCTTC CASSVAGGNEQFF
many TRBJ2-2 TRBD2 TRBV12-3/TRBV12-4 TGTGCCAGCAGTTTGGCCCCCAGCGGGGACGCCGGGGAGCTGTTTTTT CASSLAPSGDAGELFF
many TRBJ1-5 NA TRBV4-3 TGCGCCAGCAGCCAAGATCCGGGACGGGATCAGCCCCAGCATTTT CASSQDPGRDQPQHF
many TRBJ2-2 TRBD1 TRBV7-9 TGTGCCACCGGGGACAGGGTAATCTCCGGGGAGCTGTTTTTT CATGDRVISGELFF
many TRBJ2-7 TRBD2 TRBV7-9 TGTGCCAGCAGCCCGGGACTAGCGGGAGAGGGCGAGCAGTACTTC CASSPGLAGEGEQYF
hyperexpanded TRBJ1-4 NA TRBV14 TGTGCCAGCAGCGTTGACAGGGAAAAACTGTTTTTT CASSVDREKLFF
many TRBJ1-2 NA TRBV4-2 TGTGCCAGCAGCCAGATGAGGACAGCCCTCTATGGCTACACCTTC CASSQMRTALYGYTF
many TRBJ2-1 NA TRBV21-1 TGTGCCAGCAGCAACCGACCGGGGGGGTTCTTC CASSNRPGGFF
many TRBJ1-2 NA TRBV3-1 TGTGCCAGCAGCCAAGAGGGCAGGAAGAGTGGCTACACCTTC CASSQEGRKSGYTF
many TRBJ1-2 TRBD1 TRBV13 TGTGCCAGCAGCTTAAGCAGGGGGCTTGGTGGCTACACCTTC CASSLSRGLGGYTF
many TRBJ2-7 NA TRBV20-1 TGCAGTGCCAAGTACCATTTGGGACGAAATGTACAGCAGTACTTC CSAKYHLGRNVQQYF
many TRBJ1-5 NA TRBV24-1 TGTGCCACCAGGGGGACGGCCAGTGGGCCCCAGCATTTT CATRGTASGPQHF
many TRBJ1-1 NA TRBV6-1 TGTGCCAGCTTCCCTTGGGGCAGGTTGAACACTGAAGCTTTCTTT CASFPWGRLNTEAFF
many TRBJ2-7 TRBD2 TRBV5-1 TGCGCCAGCAGCTTGGGACTAGCGGGAGGAAGCGAGCAGTACTTC CASSLGLAGGSEQYF
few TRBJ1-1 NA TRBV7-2 TGTGCCAGCAGCTTAGGCGTTCAAAGGTCTGCTGAAGCTTTCTTT CASSLGVQRSAEAFF
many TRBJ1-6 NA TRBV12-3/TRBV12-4 TGTGCCAGCACGGTAGGATTCTATAATTCACCCCTCCACTTT CASTVGFYNSPLHF
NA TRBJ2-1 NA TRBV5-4 TGTGCCAGCGGCCCCGGGGCTCGCTGGCACAATGAGCAGTTCTTC CASGPGARWHNEQFF
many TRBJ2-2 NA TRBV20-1 TGCAGTGCTAGAGGGCCCCCCGCCGGGGGTCCGGGGGCCGGGGAGCTGTTTTTT CSARGPPAGGPGAGELFF
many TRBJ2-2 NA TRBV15 TGTGCCACCAGCAGAGATCTCACGAACACCGGGGAGCTGTTTTTT CATSRDLTNTGELFF
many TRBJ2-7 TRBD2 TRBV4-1 TGCGCCAGCAGCCAAGATCGGACTAGCGGTTACTCCTACGAGCAGTACTTC CASSQDRTSGYSYEQYF
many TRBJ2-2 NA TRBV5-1 TGCGCCAGCAGGGGAACGAACACCGGGGAGCTGTTTTTT CASRGTNTGELFF
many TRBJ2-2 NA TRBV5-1 TGCGCCAGCAGCGCCAAGGAGAAACGAACCGGGGAGCTGTTTTTT CASSAKEKRTGELFF
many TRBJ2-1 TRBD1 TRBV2 TGTGCCAGCAGTGACGACAGGGTCCTCTACAATGAGCAGTTCTTC CASSDDRVLYNEQFF
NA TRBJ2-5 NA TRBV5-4 TGTGCCAGCAGCCCAAAGGACGGCCTTGAGACCCAGTACTTC CASSPKDGLETQYF
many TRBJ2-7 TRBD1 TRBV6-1 TGTGCCAGCAGTCGGGACAGGGTGAACGAGCAGTACTTC CASSRDRVNEQYF
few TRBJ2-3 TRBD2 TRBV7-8 TGTGCCAGCAGCTTGGACTTAGCGGGAGGCGCCACAGATACGCAGTATTTT CASSLDLAGGATDTQYF
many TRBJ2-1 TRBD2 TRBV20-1 TGCAGTGCTAGAGATGTACCGGGACTAGAGTCGAATGAGCAGTTCTTC CSARDVPGLESNEQFF
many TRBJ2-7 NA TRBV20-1 TGCAGTGCCATGACAGGATCGGGGCAGTACTTC CSAMTGSGQYF
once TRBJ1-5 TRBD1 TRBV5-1 TGCGTCAGCAGCTTGGAAGGGACAGGGGCTCAGCCCCAGCATTTT CVSSLEGTGAQPQHF
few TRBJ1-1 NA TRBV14 TGTGCCAGCAGCTCGGGACTCGAGGCTTTCTTT CASSSGLEAFF
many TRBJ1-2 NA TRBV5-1 TGCGCCAGCAGCGAACGACCTAACTATGGCTACACCTTC CASSERPNYGYTF
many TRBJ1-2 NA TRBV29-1 TGCAGCGTTCAAGGTACCTATGGCTACACCTTC CSVQGTYGYTF
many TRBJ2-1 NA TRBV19 TGTGCCAGTAGTATGCGGGGGCCAAGCTCCTACAATGAGCAGTTCTTC CASSMRGPSSYNEQFF
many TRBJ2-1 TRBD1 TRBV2 TGTGCCAGCATTATTGGACAGGGGGCGGATGAGCAGTTCTTC CASIIGQGADEQFF
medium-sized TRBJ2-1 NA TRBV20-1 TGCAGTGCCCTAAACAATGAGCAGTTCTTC CSALNNEQFF
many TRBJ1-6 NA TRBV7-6 TGTGCCAGCAGCTTAGGGGGACTAGGGCCCCTCCACTTT CASSLGGLGPLHF
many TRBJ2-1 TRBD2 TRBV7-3 TGTGCCAGCAGCTTAATCGCTAGCGGGGGGTTCTACAATGAGCAGTTCTTC CASSLIASGGFYNEQFF